A single sample gave rise to the 17 T cell receptor beta chains below, sequenced in a study of control samples from healthy donors and cancer patients (dated by TCRdb to 2018 to 2020). Receptors were amplified or captured by the immunoSEQ multiplex PCR assay. TCRdb provides this immuneACCESS table in a form limited to in-frame rearrangements. Some clones are lacking; in checked studies, under half of them reflect an unresolved V gene, and why the rest are absent is not known. This sample has approximately 120,000 clones in its table, and around 87% of those were observed once. Clones ranked in the top ten supply 2.9% of the sample. The material sequenced was blood. These TCRs come from a man aged 55 to 69 in good health.

The chain employs TRBV5-8 and TRBJ2-4; 7 nucleotides align to TRBD2. This CDR3 spans 13 amino acids. Trimming took 0 bases from V and 9 from J; bases not matched to a gene: 3. Germline CDR1 SGHTS, CDR2 YDEGEE. CDR3 residues: CASSLAREGIQYF. The DNA for the CDR3 is TGTGCCAGCAGCTTGGCTAGGGAGGGCATTCAGTACTTC.

The chain is built from TRBV2 and TRBJ2-7; TRBD2 agrees at 14 bases. The trim removed 6 bases at V and 3 bases at J, leaving 7 bases unmatched. Germline assignment: CDR1 SNHLY and CDR2 FYNNEI. CDR3 size: 16 residues. The CDR3 region has the DNA TGTGCCAGCAGCGATCCTGGACTAGCGGGGGGCTACGAGCAGTACTTC. This codes for CASSDPGLAGGYEQYF.

This clone was counted a single time. The V gene is TRBV5-1, the J gene TRBJ2-5, with 8 bases matching TRBD1. The V segment lost 3 bases and the J segment 5 bases; nucleotides outside the gene matches: 6. The CDR3 consists of 14 residues. Per the germline V gene, CDR1 is SGHRS and CDR2 is YFSETQ. The DNA for the CDR3 is TGCGCCAGCAGCTCGGGACAGGCTAGGGAGACCCAGTACTTC. It translates to CASSSGQARETQYF.

This sequence joins TRBV15 and TRBJ2-2; D is perhaps TRBD1 (6 bases). The CDR3 contains 18 residues. V dropped 3 bases and J dropped 3 bases, with 20 bases sitting between them. Germline-derived CDR1 and CDR2 are LNHNV and YYDKDF (reference sequence). Written as DNA, the CDR3 is TGTGCCACCAGCAGTGGGAATAACAGGGAGAGGGACACCGGGGAGCTGTTTTTT. Residues: CATSSGNNRERDTGELFF.

The V and J genes are TRBV9 and TRBJ2-7; 8 bases are a match to TRBD1. With V trimmed by 3 bases and J by 0 bases, 5 bases remained unmatched. CDR3 length equals 15 residues. The germline V gene has CDR1 SGDLS and CDR2 YYNGEE. The CDR3 region is CASSDRTGPSYEQYF. CDR3 sequence (DNA): TGTGCCAGCAGCGATAGGACAGGGCCCTCCTACGAGCAGTACTTC.

The chain employs TRBV30 and TRBJ1-4, with 8 bases fitting TRBD1. With 3 bases clipped from V and 11 bases from J, the junction kept 5 bases outside the gene matches. Germline CDR1 is GTSNPN and CDR2 is SVGIG (reference sequence). The CDR3 length is 12 residues. CDR3 sequence: CAWSPTGDKLFF. CDR3 DNA sequence: TGTGCCTGGAGCCCGACAGGGGACAAACTGTTTTTT. Complete variable domain (other parts from reference TRBV30 and TRBJ1-4): SQTIHQWPATLVQPVGSPLSLECTVEGTSNPNLYWYRQAAGRGLQLLFYSVGIGQISSEVPQNLSASRPQDRQFILSSKKLLLSDSGFYLCAWSPTGDKLFFGSGTQLSVL.

CDR3 protein: CASTLGGINQPQHF. CDR3 sequence (DNA): TGTGCCAGCACCCTCGGGGGTATCAATCAGCCCCAGCATTTT. The gene calls are TRBV28 and TRBJ1-5, with D possibly matching TRBD1 (5 bases). The CDR3 extends over 14 amino acids. Germline V gives CDR1 MDHEN, CDR2 SYDVKM. Trimming shortened V by 7 bases and J by 3 bases, and 13 bases separated the two germline ends.

The CDR3 nucleotides are TGTGCCAGCAGTTACGTTCCCACCTACGAGCAGTACTTC. Translation: CASSYVPTYEQYF. The chain is built from TRBV6-5 and TRBJ2-7; D gene ambiguous. Deletions cut 2 bases from V and 2 bases from J, with 7 bases between. The CDR3 contains 13 residues. Germline lookup yields CDR1 MNHEY and CDR2 SVGAGI.

This chain connects TRBV24-1 to TRBJ1-6; D perhaps matches TRBD1 (6 bases). The CDR3 is 15 amino acids. Trimming pared 5 bases from V and 5 bases from J, leaving 12 bases between. CDR1 and CDR2 from the germline V gene are KGHDR and SFDVKD. Written as DNA, the CDR3 is TGTGCCACCAGTGGCATAGGGGGGGATAATTCACCCCTCCACTTT. It encodes CATSGIGGDNSPLHF.

This clone was seen just once. The chain combines TRBV6-7 with TRBJ2-3; 11 bases map to TRBD2. TRBV6-7 counts as an open reading frame of uncertain function. This CDR3 is 16 amino acids long. V was clipped by 11 bases and J by 4 bases; unmatched bases: 14. CDR3 in DNA: TGTGCCCCCAAGAGCGCCACTAGCGGGGGTCCAGATACGCAGTATTTT. Amino acid sequence: CAPKSATSGGPDTQYF.

The sample holds one count of this clone. The DNA of the CDR3 is TGTGCCAGCAGCCCGATGGGGGGGATGGGTTCGCCCCTCCACTTT. It yields the protein CASSPMGGMGSPLHF. The rearrangement uses TRBV7-3 and TRBJ1-6; perhaps TRBD1 as D (5 bases). V lost 5 bases and J lost 13, with 21 bases in between. CDR3 length: 15 residues. Per germline, CDR1 SGHTA and CDR2 FQGTGA.

The chain couples TRBV30 to TRBJ1-5; D unresolved. Germline values: CDR1 GTSNPN, CDR2 SVGIG (reference sequence). Trimming left V 2 bases short and J 4 bases short, with 9 bases between. The length of the CDR3 is 13 residues. The chain's CDR3 is CAWSSEENQPQHF. CDR3 nucleotides: TGTGCCTGGAGTTCGGAAGAAAATCAGCCCCAGCATTTT.

This clone turned up a few times. The chain is built from TRBV19 and TRBJ1-3; D might be TRBD1 (5 bases). The CDR3 contains 16 residues. V was clipped by 9 bases and J by 0 bases, with 18 bases between them. Germline V gene lookup returns CDR1 LNHDA and CDR2 SQIVND (reference sequence). The CDR3 sequence: CASSLPGGFSGNTIYF. For the CDR3, the DNA is TGTGCCAGCAGTCTCCCCGGGGGATTCTCTGGAAACACCATATATTTT.

Only one count was recorded for this clone. V gene TRBV7-3 combines with J gene TRBJ2-5, with 8 nucleotides matching TRBD1. Germline V gene lookup returns CDR1 SGHTA and CDR2 FQGTGA. The CDR3 is 15 amino acids. The J segment lost 5 bases and the V segment lost 5 bases, leaving 10 bases of the junction unmatched. The CDR3 coding sequence is TGTGCCAGCAGCCCGACAGGGGAGAGAAGGGAGACCCAGTACTTC. It encodes CASSPTGERRETQYF.

The chain joins TRBV6-5 to TRBJ2-5; D might be TRBD1 or TRBD2, each matching 7 bases. From germline, CDR1 is MNHEY and CDR2 SVGAGI. The V and J ends lost 2 bases and 4 bases respectively, with 14 bases between them. There are 15 residues in the CDR3. CDR3 nucleotide sequence: TGTGCCAGCAGTTACGCAGGGGGAGGGTCAGAGACCCAGTACTTC. This codes for CASSYAGGGSETQYF.

The gene calls are TRBV6-6 and TRBJ1-5; the D is unclear. Trimming took 2 bases from V and 4 from J, leaving 9 bases between them. The CDR3 spans 14 residues. Germline V gene sequence: CDR1 MNHNY, CDR2 SVGAGI (reference sequence). The CDR3 sequence is CASSYVTDNQPQHF. As DNA, the CDR3 is TGTGCCAGCAGTTACGTGACGGATAATCAGCCCCAGCATTTT.

The V and J genes are TRBV28 and TRBJ1-2; 8 bases align to TRBD1. Germline CDR1 and CDR2: MDHEN and SYDVKM. CDR3 length equals 16 residues. The V and J ends lost 4 bases and 8 bases, in that order; junction bases with no gene match: 15. DNA for the CDR3: TGTGCCAGCAGTTCCTGGAGCCGATCGGACAGGGAGGGCTACACCTTC. This gives the protein CASSSWSRSDREGYTF.